The rows below give T cell receptor beta chains drawn from one sample of a study of T cell changes during pregnancy in multiple sclerosis. Assay: immunoSEQ multiplex PCR; the TCRdb copy retains only in-frame clones and omits some. The sample carries under 40,000 clones, 85% to 90% recorded once. Specimen: CD8+ T cells from peripheral blood mononuclear cells, collected after pregnancy. The receptor set was obtained from a female donor with multiple sclerosis, enrolled in a pregnancy study. The CDR3 runs from the conserved cysteine through the conserved F or W. The D gene is left open where the match is weak. Not all rows give a size; the values are once, few, many and, for expanded clones, a class.

d_call j_call clone_size v_call cdr3_nt cdr3_aa
TRBD1 TRBJ2-7 . TRBV4-2 TGTGCCAGCAGCCCTGGAGGACAGGGGACCTACGAGCAGTACTTC CASSPGGQGTYEQYF
TRBD2 TRBJ2-3 . TRBV7-7 TGTGCTAGCAGCTCCGGGGGGGGAGATACGCAGTATTTT CASSSGGGDTQYF
TRBD1 TRBJ1-6 . TRBV2 TGTGCCAGCAGGCTTTCGACAGGGAGCTCCTATAATTCACCCCTCCACTTT CASRLSTGSSYNSPLHF
. TRBJ1-2 . TRBV4-3 TGCGCCAGCAGCCAAGATTCAGGGGCTAGCGGCTATGGCTACACCTTC CASSQDSGASGYGYTF
. TRBJ1-1 . TRBV27 TGTGCCAGCAGTTCGCAAGGGGTCCAGGCCCTAGAAGCTTTCTTT CASSSQGVQALEAFF
. TRBJ1-1 once TRBV15 TGTGCCACCAGCAAACGGGAGCCTGAAGCTTTCTTT CATSKREPEAFF
TRBD1 TRBJ1-2 . TRBV6-4 TGTGCCAGCAGCCCGACCGGGACAGGTGGTAGCTACACCTTC CASSPTGTGGSYTF
. TRBJ1-1 . TRBV10-3 TGTGCCATAAGCGGGGGGAACACTGAAGCTTTCTTT CAISGGNTEAFF
. TRBJ1-2 . TRBV4-3 TGCGCCAGCAGCCAAGAAGACGGCGGAGTTATGAATGGCTACACCTTC CASSQEDGGVMNGYTF
. TRBJ1-2 . TRBV7-2 TGTGCCAGCAGCTTGGCGGTGGCAGATCTTAACTATGGCTACACCTTC CASSLAVADLNYGYTF
. TRBJ2-7 . TRBV14 TGTGCCAGCAGCCACCCCGTGGGGGGCTACGAGCAGTACTTC CASSHPVGGYEQYF
. TRBJ1-4 . TRBV5-4 TGTGCCAGCAGCTCCCGACAGGAGAGGGATGAAAAACTGTTTTTT CASSSRQERDEKLFF
TRBD2 TRBJ2-7 . TRBV7-3 TGTGCCAGCAGCCCCTCGTTTAGGTCTAGCGGCTACGAGCAGTACTTC CASSPSFRSSGYEQYF
TRBD1 TRBJ1-5 . TRBV12-5 TGTGCTAGTGGTCCAGGGGGCGATCAGCCCCAGCATTTT CASGPGGDQPQHF
. TRBJ1-2 few TRBV9 TGTGCCAGCAGCGTAGAGACAAACTATGGCTACACCTTC CASSVETNYGYTF
. TRBJ1-4 . TRBV5-6 TGTGCCAGCAGCTTGGGTCCGGGGTCCACTAATGAAAAACTGTTTTTT CASSLGPGSTNEKLFF
. TRBJ2-5 once TRBV7-6 TGTGCCAGCAGCTTAACCCCCCCAGGGAAGGAGACCCAGTACTTC CASSLTPPGKETQYF
. TRBJ1-5 . TRBV2 TGTGCCAGCAAGACGGGAGATCAGCCCCAGCATTTT CASKTGDQPQHF
TRBD1 TRBJ2-7 . TRBV4-1 TGCGCCAGCAGCCAGAACTCCGGGACAGCGTCCTACGAGCAGTACTTC CASSQNSGTASYEQYF
. TRBJ1-1 . TRBV7-9 TGTGCCAGCAACGTAGTAGGGGGAATGGCTGAAGCTTTCTTT CASNVVGGMAEAFF
TRBD2 TRBJ2-7 . TRBV6-1 TGTGCCAGCAGTGAACTAGCGGGGGTTTCCTACGAGCAGTACTTC CASSELAGVSYEQYF
TRBD2 TRBJ2-7 . TRBV13 TGTGCCAGCAGCTTAGGAGTAACCGGGGGGTCCTCCTACGAGCAGTACTTC CASSLGVTGGSSYEQYF
. TRBJ1-6 . TRBV15 TGTGCCACCGGAGATAGCTCCTATAATTCACCCCTCCACTTT CATGDSSYNSPLHF
. TRBJ2-7 . TRBV7-8 TGTGCCAGCAGCTCACAGGTCTACGAGCAGTACTTC CASSSQVYEQYF
. TRBJ2-2 . TRBV7-2 TGTGCCAGCAGCCCGAATGGCAGGGCAACCGGGGAGCTGTTTTTT CASSPNGRATGELFF
. TRBJ1-6 . TRBV25-1 TGTGCCAGCAGTGAATGGGCAGGTTACTATTCACCCCTCCACTTT CASSEWAGYYSPLHF
TRBD1 TRBJ2-7 . TRBV11-2 TGTGCCAGCAGCCTCTTCCGGACAGGGGTCGAGCAGTACTTC CASSLFRTGVEQYF
. TRBJ1-2 medium-sized TRBV19 TGTGCCAGTAGTATGAGTTTAGACTATGGCTACACCTTC CASSMSLDYGYTF
. TRBJ1-1 . TRBV9 TGTGCCAGCAGCATCCGGGGGGAGCGGAACACTGAAGCTTTCTTT CASSIRGERNTEAFF
. TRBJ2-7 once TRBV14 TGTGCCAGCAGCCAAGATCCAATCTACGAGCAGTACTTC CASSQDPIYEQYF
. TRBJ2-5 . TRBV15 TGTGCCACCAGCAGAGATAGGGGTCAAGAGACCCAGTACTTC CATSRDRGQETQYF
TRBD1 TRBJ1-5 . TRBV4-3 TGCGCCAGCCGCTCGACAGGGGATTATCAGCCCCAGCATTTT CASRSTGDYQPQHF
TRBD2 TRBJ2-2 . TRBV9 TGTGCCAGCAGCTCAAGCGGGGCGAACACCGGGGAGCTGTTTTTT CASSSSGANTGELFF
TRBD1 TRBJ2-7 . TRBV6-8 TGTGCCAGCAGTTATCGGCCGGGACAGGTCTCCTACGAGCAGTACTTC CASSYRPGQVSYEQYF
. TRBJ2-3 . TRBV6-1 TGTGCCAGCCGCGGTGCAGATACGCAGTATTTT CASRGADTQYF
TRBD1 TRBJ1-2 . TRBV7-9 TGTGCCAGCAGCTCTAAAGGGGGCATAGGATTTGGCTACACCTTC CASSSKGGIGFGYTF
TRBD2 TRBJ2-3 . TRBV9 TGTGCCAGCAGCTCGTATAGCGGGGGGAGCACAGATACGCAGTATTTT CASSSYSGGSTDTQYF
. TRBJ2-1 . TRBV11-2 TGTGCCAGCAGCTGGGCCAGTAATGAGCAGTTCTTC CASSWASNEQFF
. TRBJ2-1 . TRBV9 TGTGCCAGCAGCAACAGGGCGGAAGGTGAGCAGTTCTTC CASSNRAEGEQFF
. TRBJ2-3 . TRBV29-1 TGCAGCGTTGGAGGCACAGATACGCAGTATTTT CSVGGTDTQYF
. TRBJ2-7 once TRBV6-1 TGTGCCAGCAGGCAGGAGGTAGCGGCCTACGAGCAGTACTTC CASRQEVAAYEQYF
. TRBJ2-5 . TRBV5-1 TGCGCCAGCAGCTTCCCGGGGTACCAAGAGACCCAGTACTTC CASSFPGYQETQYF
. TRBJ2-1 few TRBV6-4 TGTGCCAGCAGTGACTCCGAAGCGGGCTCGAGTAATGAGCAGTTCTTC CASSDSEAGSSNEQFF
TRBD2 TRBJ2-1 . TRBV9 TGTGCCAGCAGCCCACTAGCGGGGGGCAACAATGAGCAGTTCTTC CASSPLAGGNNEQFF
TRBD2 TRBJ2-2 . TRBV19 TGTGCCAGTCGACCGGGACTAGCTCCCGGGGAGCTGTTTTTT CASRPGLAPGELFF
TRBD2 TRBJ2-3 . TRBV7-6 TGTGCCAGCAGCTTAGGCGGGGGGGTCACAGATACGCAGTATTTT CASSLGGGVTDTQYF
TRBD2 TRBJ2-5 . TRBV4-2 TGTGCCAGCAGCCAAGAGACGGCTAGCGGGGGGGAGACCCAGTACTTC CASSQETASGGETQYF
. TRBJ2-2 . TRBV7-3 TGTGCCAGCAGCCCAGGGGTGAGGGGGACCGGGGAGCTGTTTTTT CASSPGVRGTGELFF
TRBD1 TRBJ1-1 . TRBV7-9 TGTGCCAGCAGTCGAAAGGGGGCCCCAAACACTGAAGCTTTCTTT CASSRKGAPNTEAFF